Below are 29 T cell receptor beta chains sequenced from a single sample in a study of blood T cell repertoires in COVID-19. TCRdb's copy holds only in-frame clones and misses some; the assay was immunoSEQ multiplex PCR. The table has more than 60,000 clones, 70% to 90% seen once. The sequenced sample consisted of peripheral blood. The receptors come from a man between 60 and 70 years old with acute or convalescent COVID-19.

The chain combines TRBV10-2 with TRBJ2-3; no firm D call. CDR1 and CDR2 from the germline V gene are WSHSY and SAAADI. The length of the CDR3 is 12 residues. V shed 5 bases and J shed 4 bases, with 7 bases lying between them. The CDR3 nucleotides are TGCGCCAGCAGTCGGTCTGCAGATACGCAGTATTTT. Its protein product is CASSRSADTQYF.

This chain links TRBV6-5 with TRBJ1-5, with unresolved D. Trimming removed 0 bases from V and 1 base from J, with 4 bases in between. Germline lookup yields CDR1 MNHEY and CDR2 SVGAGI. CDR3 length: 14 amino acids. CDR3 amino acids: CASSYSASNQPQHF. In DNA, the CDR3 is TGTGCCAGCAGTTACTCGGCAAGCAATCAGCCCCAGCATTTT.

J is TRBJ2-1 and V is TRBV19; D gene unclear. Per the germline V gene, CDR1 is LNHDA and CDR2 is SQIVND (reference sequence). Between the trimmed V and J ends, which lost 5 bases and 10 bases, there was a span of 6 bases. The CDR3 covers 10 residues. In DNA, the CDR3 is TGTGCCAGTAGTTTCGGGGAGCAGTTCTTC. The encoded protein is CASSFGEQFF.

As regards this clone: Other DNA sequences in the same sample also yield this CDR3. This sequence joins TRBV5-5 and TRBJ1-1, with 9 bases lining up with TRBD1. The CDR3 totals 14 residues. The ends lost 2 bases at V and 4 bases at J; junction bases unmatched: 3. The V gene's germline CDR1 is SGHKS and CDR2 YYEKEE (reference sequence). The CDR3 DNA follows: TGTGCCAGCAGCTTCGACAGGGGGGGCACTGAAGCTTTCTTT. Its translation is CASSFDRGGTEAFF.

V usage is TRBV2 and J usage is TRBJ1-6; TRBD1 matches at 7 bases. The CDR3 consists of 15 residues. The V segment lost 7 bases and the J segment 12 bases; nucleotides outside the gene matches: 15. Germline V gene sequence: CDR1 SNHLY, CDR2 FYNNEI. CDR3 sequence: CASNPTTGRTVPLHF. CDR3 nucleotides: TGTGCCAGCAACCCAACGACAGGGCGCACTGTACCCCTCCACTTT.

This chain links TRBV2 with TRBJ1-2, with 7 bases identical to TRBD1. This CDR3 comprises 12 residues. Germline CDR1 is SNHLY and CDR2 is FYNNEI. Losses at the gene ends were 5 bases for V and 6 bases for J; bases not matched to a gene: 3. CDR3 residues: CASSPTGDGYTF. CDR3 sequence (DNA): TGTGCCAGCAGTCCTACAGGGGATGGCTACACCTTC. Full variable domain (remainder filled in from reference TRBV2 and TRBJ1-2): EPEVTQTPSHQVTQMGQEVILRCVPISNHLYFYWYRQILGQKVEFLVSFYNNEISEKSEIFDDQFSVERPDGSNFTLKIRSTKLEDSAMYFCASSPTGDGYTFGSGTRLTVV.

CDR3 nucleotide sequence: TGTGCCTGGAACAGCCCGAACACTGAAGCTTTCTTT. Amino acids: CAWNSPNTEAFF. The chain combines TRBV30 with TRBJ1-1; unclear D gene. CDR3 size: 12 residues. Trimming pared 4 bases from V and 1 base from J, leaving 7 bases between. Germline CDR1 GTSNPN, CDR2 SVGIG (reference sequence).

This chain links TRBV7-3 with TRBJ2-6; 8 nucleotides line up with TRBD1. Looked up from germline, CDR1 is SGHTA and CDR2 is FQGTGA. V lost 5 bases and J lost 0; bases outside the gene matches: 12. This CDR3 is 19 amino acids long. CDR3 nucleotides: TGTGCCAGCAGCGCCCTCGCGGGACAGGACCCCTCTGGGGCCAACGTCCTGACTTTC. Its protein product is CASSALAGQDPSGANVLTF.

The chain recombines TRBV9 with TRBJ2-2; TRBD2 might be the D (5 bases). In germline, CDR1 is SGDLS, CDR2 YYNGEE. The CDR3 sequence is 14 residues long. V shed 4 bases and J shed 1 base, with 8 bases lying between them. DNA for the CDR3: TGTGCCAGCAGCCTTCGGGAGAACACCGGGGAGCTGTTTTTT. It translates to CASSLRENTGELFF.

The CDR3 sequence is CASSSQVNQPQHF. The DNA for the CDR3 is TGTGCCAGCAGTTCCCAGGTCAATCAGCCCCAGCATTTT. The chain uses TRBV6-2 or TRBV6-3 and TRBJ1-5; D is uncertain. Per germline, CDR1 MNHEY and CDR2 SVGEGT. The CDR3 sequence is 13 residues long. Trimming shortened V by 4 bases and J by 3 bases, and 7 bases separated the two germline ends.

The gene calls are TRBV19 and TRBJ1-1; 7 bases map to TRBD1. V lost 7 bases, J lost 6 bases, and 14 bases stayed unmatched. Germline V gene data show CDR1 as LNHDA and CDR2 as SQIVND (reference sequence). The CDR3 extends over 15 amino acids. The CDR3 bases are TGTGCCAGTAATCCCAGGGAGACAGGGTACGCTGAAGCTTTCTTT. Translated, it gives CASNPRETGYAEAFF.

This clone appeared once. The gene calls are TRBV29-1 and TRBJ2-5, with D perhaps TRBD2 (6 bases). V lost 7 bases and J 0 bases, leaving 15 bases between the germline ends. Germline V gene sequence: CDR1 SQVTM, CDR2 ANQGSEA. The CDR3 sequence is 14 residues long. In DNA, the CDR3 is TGCAGCGCCGGACGGGAGCAGTACCAAGAGACCCAGTACTTC. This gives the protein CSAGREQYQETQYF.

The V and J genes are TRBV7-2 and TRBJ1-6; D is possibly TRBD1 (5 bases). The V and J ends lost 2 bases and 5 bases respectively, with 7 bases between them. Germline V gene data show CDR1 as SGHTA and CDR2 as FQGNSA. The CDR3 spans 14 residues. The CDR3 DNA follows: TGTGCCAGCAGCTTACAGGGAAATAATTCACCCCTCCACTTT. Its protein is CASSLQGNNSPLHF.

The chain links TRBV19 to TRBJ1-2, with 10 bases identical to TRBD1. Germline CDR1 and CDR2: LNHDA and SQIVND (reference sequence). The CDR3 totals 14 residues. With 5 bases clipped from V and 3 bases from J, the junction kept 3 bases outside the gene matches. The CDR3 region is CASSGGQGYYGYTF. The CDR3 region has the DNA TGTGCCAGTAGTGGGGGACAGGGGTACTATGGCTACACCTTC.

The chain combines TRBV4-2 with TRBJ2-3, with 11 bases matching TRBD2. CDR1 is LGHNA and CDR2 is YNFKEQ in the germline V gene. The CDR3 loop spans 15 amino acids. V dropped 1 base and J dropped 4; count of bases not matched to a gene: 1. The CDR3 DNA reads TGTGCCAGCAGCCAAGTACTAGCGGGGGCAGATACGCAGTATTTT. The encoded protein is CASSQVLAGADTQYF.

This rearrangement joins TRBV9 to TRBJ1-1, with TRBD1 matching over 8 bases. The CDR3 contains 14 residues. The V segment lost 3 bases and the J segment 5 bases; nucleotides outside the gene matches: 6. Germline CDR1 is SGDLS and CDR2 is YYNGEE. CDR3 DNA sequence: TGTGCCAGCAGCGCTCAGGGGGCAGGGACTGAAGCTTTCTTT. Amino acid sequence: CASSAQGAGTEAFF. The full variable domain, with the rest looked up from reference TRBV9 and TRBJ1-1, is DSGVTQTPKHLITATGQRVTLRCSPRSGDLSVYWYQQSLDQGLQFLIQYYNGEERAKGNILERFSAQQFPDLHSELNLSSLELGDSALYFCASSAQGAGTEAFFGQGTRLTVV.

CDR3 coding DNA: TGTGCCAGCAGCCGGAGGACAGGGCGAACGAACTACGAGCAGTACTTC. Its translation: CASSRRTGRTNYEQYF. The chain employs TRBV28 and TRBJ2-7, with 8 bases lining up with TRBD1. Looked up from germline, CDR1 is MDHEN and CDR2 is SYDVKM. CDR3 length: 16 residues. V shed 6 bases, J shed 3 bases, and the junction held 13 bases outside the gene matches.

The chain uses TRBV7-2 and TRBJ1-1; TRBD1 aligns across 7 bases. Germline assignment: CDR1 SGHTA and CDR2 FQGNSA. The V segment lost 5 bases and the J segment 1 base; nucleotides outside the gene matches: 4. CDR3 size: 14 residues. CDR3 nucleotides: TGTGCCAGCAGCGTGGGACAGCCGAACACTGAAGCTTTCTTT. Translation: CASSVGQPNTEAFF. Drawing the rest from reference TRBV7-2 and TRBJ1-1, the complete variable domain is GAGVSQSPSNKVTEKGKDVELRCDPISGHTALYWYRQSLGQGLEFLIYFQGNSAPDKSGLPSDRFSAERTGGSVSTLTIQRTQQEDSAVYLCASSVGQPNTEAFFGQGTRLTVV.

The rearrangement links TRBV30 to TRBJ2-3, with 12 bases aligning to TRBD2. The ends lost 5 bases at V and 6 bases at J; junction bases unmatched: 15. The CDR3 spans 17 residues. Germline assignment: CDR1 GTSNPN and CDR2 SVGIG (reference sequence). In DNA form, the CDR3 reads TGTGCCTGGGGACTAGCGGGGTGGATACTCCCGCGGGATACGCAGTATTTT. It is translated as CAWGLAGWILPRDTQYF.

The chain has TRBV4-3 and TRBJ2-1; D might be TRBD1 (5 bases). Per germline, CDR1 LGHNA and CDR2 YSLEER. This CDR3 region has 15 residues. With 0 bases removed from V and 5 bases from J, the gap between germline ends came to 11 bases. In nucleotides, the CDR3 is TGCGCCAGCAGCCAAGATTGGGGCATTAACAATGAGCAGTTCTTC. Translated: CASSQDWGINNEQFF.

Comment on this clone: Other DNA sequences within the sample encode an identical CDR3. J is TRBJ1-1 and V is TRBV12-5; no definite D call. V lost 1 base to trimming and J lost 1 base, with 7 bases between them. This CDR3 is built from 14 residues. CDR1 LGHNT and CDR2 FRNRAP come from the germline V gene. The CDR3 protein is CASGLGGGNTEAFF. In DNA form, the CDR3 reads TGTGCTAGTGGTTTGGGGGGAGGGAACACTGAAGCTTTCTTT.

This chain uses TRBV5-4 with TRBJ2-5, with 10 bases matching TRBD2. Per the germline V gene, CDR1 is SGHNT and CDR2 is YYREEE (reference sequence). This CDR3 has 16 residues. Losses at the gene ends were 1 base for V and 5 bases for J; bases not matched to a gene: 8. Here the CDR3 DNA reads TGTGCCAGCAGCTTGCGTCGGAGCGGGGGGGCGGAGACCCAGTACTTC. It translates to CASSLRRSGGAETQYF. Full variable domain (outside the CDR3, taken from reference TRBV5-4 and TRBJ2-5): ETGVTQSPTHLIKTRGQQVTLRCSSQSGHNTVSWYQQALGQGPQFIFQYYREEENGRGNFPPRFSGLQFPNYSSELNVNALELDDSALYLCASSLRRSGGAETQYFGPGTRLLVL.

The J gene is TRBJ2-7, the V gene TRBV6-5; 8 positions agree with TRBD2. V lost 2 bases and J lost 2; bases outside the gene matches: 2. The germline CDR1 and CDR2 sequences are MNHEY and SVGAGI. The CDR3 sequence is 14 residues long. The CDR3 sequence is CASSYGGGPYEQYF. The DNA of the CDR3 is TGTGCCAGCAGTTACGGCGGGGGGCCCTACGAGCAGTACTTC.

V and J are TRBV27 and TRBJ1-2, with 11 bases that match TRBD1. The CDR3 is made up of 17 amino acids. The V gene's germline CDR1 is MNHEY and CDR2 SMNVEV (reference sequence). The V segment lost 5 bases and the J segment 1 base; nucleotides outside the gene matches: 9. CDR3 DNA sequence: TGTGCCAGCAGTATATACGCGGGACAGGGGGGTAACTATGGCTACACCTTC. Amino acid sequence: CASSIYAGQGGNYGYTF.

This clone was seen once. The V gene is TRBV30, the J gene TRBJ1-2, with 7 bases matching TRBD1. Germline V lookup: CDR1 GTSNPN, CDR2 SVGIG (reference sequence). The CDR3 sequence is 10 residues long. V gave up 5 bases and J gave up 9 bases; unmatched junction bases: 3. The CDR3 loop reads CAWLQGSYTF. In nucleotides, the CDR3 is TGTGCCTGGTTACAGGGGAGCTACACCTTC.

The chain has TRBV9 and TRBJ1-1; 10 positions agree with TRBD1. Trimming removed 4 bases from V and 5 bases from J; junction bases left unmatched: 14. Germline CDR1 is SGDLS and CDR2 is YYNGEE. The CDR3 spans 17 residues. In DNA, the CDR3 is TGTGCCAGCAGCCCCTATTTAACCGGGACAGGGGTGACTGAAGCTTTCTTT. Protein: CASSPYLTGTGVTEAFF.

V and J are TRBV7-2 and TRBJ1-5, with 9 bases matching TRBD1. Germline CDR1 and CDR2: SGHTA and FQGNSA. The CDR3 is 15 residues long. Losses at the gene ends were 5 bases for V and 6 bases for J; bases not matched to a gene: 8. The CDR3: CASSPWTGAGQPQHF. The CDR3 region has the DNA TGTGCCAGCAGCCCATGGACAGGGGCCGGTCAGCCCCAGCATTTT.

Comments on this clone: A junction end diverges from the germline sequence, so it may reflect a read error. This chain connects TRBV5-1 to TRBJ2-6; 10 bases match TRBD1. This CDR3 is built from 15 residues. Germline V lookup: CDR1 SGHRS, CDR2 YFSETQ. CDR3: CASTGTGAGANVLTF. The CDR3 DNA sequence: TGCGCAAGCACCGGGACAGGGGCTGGGGCCAACGTCCTGACTTTC.

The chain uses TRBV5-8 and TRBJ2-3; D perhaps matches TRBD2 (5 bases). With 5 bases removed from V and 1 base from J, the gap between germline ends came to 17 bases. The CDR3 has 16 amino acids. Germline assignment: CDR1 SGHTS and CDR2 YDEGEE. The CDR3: CASSFPDLRRTDTQYF. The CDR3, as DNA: TGTGCCAGCAGTTTTCCGGACTTAAGACGCACAGATACGCAGTATTTT.